A single sample is the source of the 10 T cell receptor beta chains below, sequenced in a study of cytomegalovirus exposure and HLA in healthy donors. PCR was performed using 60 Vbeta and 13 Jbeta primers. Libraries were prepared by immunoSEQ multiplex PCR; TCRdb keeps only in-frame clonotypes and omits some of them. The sample has about 170,000 clones, roughly 83% seen once. The sample taken for sequencing was PBMCs. All receptors come from a boy aged 2 to 10 in good health and CMV-seronegative.

This clone was detected once. The chain joins TRBV28 to TRBJ2-1; 8 nucleotides line up with TRBD1. The junction had 4 bases not matched to a gene; V was cut back by 6 bases and J by 0 bases. The CDR3 runs to 15 residues. Germline-derived CDR1 and CDR2 are MDHEN and SYDVKM. In DNA, the CDR3 is TGTGCCAGCAGGGGACAGGTGAGCTCCTACAATGAGCAGTTCTTC. It translates to CASRGQVSSYNEQFF.

This clone was recorded once. The gene calls are TRBV5-1 and TRBJ1-4, with TRBD1 identical over 9 bases. V dropped 0 bases and J dropped 5; count of bases not matched to a gene: 5. There are 16 residues in the CDR3. Germline CDR1 and CDR2: SGHRS and YFSETQ. This CDR3 is CASSLGTGAENEKLFF. The CDR3 DNA is TGCGCCAGCAGCTTGGGGACAGGGGCCGAAAATGAAAAACTGTTTTTT.

J is TRBJ2-7 and V is TRBV7-6, with D perhaps TRBD1 (6 bases). Germline V gene data show CDR1 as SGHVS and CDR2 as FNYEAQ. The length of the CDR3 is 16 residues. The V end lost 0 bases, the J end lost 0 bases, and 12 bases lay between the germline ends. CDR3 nucleotides: TGTGCCAGCAGCTTAGCGTCACAGGGTCTCTCCTACGAGCAGTACTTC. This sequence encodes CASSLASQGLSYEQYF.

This clone was detected a few times. This chain uses TRBV5-1 with TRBJ1-1; the match to TRBD1 covers 9 bases. V trimming: 0 bases; J trimming: 1 base; junction bases outside the gene matches: 4. The V gene's germline CDR1 is SGHRS and CDR2 YFSETQ. This CDR3 has 16 residues. The CDR3 region is CASSLVGGQGNTEAFF. DNA of the CDR3: TGCGCCAGCAGCTTGGTGGGGGGACAGGGGAACACTGAAGCTTTCTTT.

This rearrangement joins TRBV28 to TRBJ1-3, with a tentative D call TRBD1 (6 bases). CDR1 is MDHEN, CDR2 SYDVKM, per germline. The CDR3 is made up of 15 amino acids. Trimming left V 3 bases short and J 0 bases short, with 9 bases between. In DNA form, the CDR3 reads TGTGCCAGCAGTTTTGGGGACATCTCTGGAAACACCATATATTTT. Amino acid sequence: CASSFGDISGNTIYF.

The chain combines TRBV5-4 with TRBJ2-2; D is perhaps TRBD2 (7 bases). The CDR3 sequence is 15 residues long. Per the germline V gene, CDR1 is SGHNT and CDR2 is YYREEE (reference sequence). V was pared by 2 bases and J by 4 bases, with 12 bases between. The CDR3 protein is CASSFQGGGTGELFF. Here the CDR3 DNA reads TGTGCCAGCAGCTTCCAGGGAGGGGGCACCGGGGAGCTGTTTTTT.

The chain is built from TRBV18 and TRBJ2-1; maybe TRBD2 (6 bases). This CDR3 has 16 amino acids. Trimming stripped 3 bases from V and 0 bases from J, with 12 bases between. In germline, CDR1 is KGHSH, CDR2 LQKENI. The CDR3 bases are TGTGCCAGCTCACCCGGACTAACGAGCTCCTACAATGAGCAGTTCTTC. Amino acid sequence: CASSPGLTSSYNEQFF. The entire variable domain, with the rest obtained from reference TRBV18 and TRBJ2-1, is as follows: NAGVMQNPRHLVRRRGQEARLRCSPMKGHSHVYWYRQLPEEGLKFMVYLQKENIIDESGMPKERFSAEFPKEGPSILRIQQVVRGDSAAYFCASSPGLTSSYNEQFFGPGTRLTVL.

This sequence joins TRBV19 and TRBJ2-7; the match to TRBD1 covers 9 bases. The V segment lost 6 bases and the J segment 5 bases; nucleotides outside the gene matches: 11. Germline V gives CDR1 LNHDA, CDR2 SQIVND (reference sequence). The CDR3 covers 15 residues. The CDR3 loop is CASSTYGTGWNEQYF. CDR3 bases: TGTGCCAGTAGCACCTACGGGACAGGGTGGAACGAGCAGTACTTC. The full variable domain, rest sourced from reference TRBV19 and TRBJ2-7, is DGGITQSPKYLFRKEGQNVTLSCEQNLNHDAMYWYRQDPGQGLRLIYYSQIVNDFQKGDIAEGYSVSREKKESFPLTVTSAQKNPTAFYLCASSTYGTGWNEQYFGPGTRLTVT.

The chain recombines TRBV10-3 with TRBJ2-5, with TRBD2 matching 8 bases. The assigned J gene may be wrong: the sequence end matches TRBJ2-7 better. Germline V gene data show CDR1 as ENHRY and CDR2 as SYGVKD. The CDR3 is made up of 13 amino acids. CDR3 in amino acids: CAISEREGYEQYF. Written as DNA, the CDR3 is TGTGCCATCAGTGAGCGGGAGGGCTACGAGCAGTACTTC.

This chain uses TRBV30 with TRBJ2-1, with 8 bases that match TRBD2. CDR3 length: 15 residues. Looked up from germline, CDR1 is GTSNPN and CDR2 is SVGIG (reference sequence). V shed 1 base and J 8 bases; nucleotides not matched to a gene: 10. The CDR3 loop is CAWSAGLGSGDEQFF. The CDR3 DNA reads TGTGCCTGGAGTGCGGGACTAGGGTCAGGCGATGAGCAGTTCTTC.